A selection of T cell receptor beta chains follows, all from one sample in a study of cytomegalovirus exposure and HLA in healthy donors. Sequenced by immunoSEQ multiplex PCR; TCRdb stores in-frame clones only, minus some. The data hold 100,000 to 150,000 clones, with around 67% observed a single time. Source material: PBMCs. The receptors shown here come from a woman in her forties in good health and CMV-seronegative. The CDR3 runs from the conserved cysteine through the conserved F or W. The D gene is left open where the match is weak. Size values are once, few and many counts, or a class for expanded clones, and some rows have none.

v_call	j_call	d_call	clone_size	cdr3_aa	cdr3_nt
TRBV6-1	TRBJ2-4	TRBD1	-	CASSGSTGTVVKNIQYF	TGTGCCAGCAGTGGAAGCACCGGGACAGTAGTCAAAAACATTCAGTACTTC
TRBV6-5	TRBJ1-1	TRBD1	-	CASRPSDRGHTEAFF	TGTGCCAGCAGGCCATCTGACAGGGGCCACACTGAAGCTTTCTTT
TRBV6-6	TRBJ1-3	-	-	CASSPGADTIYF	TGTGCCAGCAGCCCAGGGGCGGACACCATATATTTT
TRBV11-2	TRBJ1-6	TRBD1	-	CASSQQPRGTYSPLHF	TGTGCCAGCAGTCAGCAGCCCAGGGGGACCTATTCACCCCTCCACTTT
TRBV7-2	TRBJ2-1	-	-	CASSLRQTRPFPFF	TGTGCCAGCAGCCTAAGACAGACGCGGCCTTTCCCGTTCTTC
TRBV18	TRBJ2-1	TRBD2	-	CASSPGTSGTGREQFF	TGTGCCAGCTCCCCTGGGACTAGCGGGACTGGTCGGGAGCAGTTCTTC
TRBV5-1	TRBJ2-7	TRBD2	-	CASSGGGERAFYEQYF	TGCGCCAGCAGCGGCGGGGGGGAGCGGGCCTTCTACGAGCAGTACTTC
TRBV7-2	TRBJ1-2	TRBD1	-	CASSIGRGEYGYTF	TGTGCCAGCAGCATCGGCAGGGGGGAGTATGGCTACACCTTC
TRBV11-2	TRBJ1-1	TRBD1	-	CASSPLTGLLTEAFF	TGTGCCAGCAGCCCGTTGACAGGGCTTCTCACTGAAGCTTTCTTT
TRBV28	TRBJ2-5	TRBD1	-	CASSVQGQETQYF	TGTGCCAGCAGTGTACAGGGGCAAGAGACCCAGTACTTC
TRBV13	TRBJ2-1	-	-	CASSSSRVVSYNEQFF	TGTGCCAGCAGCTCATCCCGGGTCGTATCCTACAATGAGCAGTTCTTC
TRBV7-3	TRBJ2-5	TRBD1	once	CASSLGQGERETQYF	TGTGCCAGCAGCCTGGGACAGGGCGAGAGGGAGACCCAGTACTTC
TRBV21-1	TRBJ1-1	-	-	CASSKVEGQGASGTEAFF	TGTGCCAGCAGCAAAGTGGAGGGACAGGGGGCGTCGGGTACTGAAGCTTTCTTT
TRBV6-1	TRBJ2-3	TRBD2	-	CASSEGTGGSAQYF	TGTGCCAGCAGTGAGGGAACGGGAGGGTCGGCGCAGTATTTT
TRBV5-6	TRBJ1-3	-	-	CASSPDLRGATYF	TGTGCCAGCAGCCCAGACCTTCGGGGAGCCACATATTTT
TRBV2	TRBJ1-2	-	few	CASIWVGIYGYTF	TGTGCCAGCATTTGGGTCGGGATCTATGGCTACACCTTC